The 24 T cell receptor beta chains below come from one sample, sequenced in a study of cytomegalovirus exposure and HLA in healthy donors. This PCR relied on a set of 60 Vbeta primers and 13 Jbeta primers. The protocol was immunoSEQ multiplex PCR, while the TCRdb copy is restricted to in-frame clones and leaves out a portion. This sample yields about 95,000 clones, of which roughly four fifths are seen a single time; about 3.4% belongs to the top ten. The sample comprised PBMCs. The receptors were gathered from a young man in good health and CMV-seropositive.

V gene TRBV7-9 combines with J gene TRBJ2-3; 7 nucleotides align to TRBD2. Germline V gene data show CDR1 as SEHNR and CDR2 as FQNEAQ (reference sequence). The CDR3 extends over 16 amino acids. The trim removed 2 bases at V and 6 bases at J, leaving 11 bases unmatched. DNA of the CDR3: TGTGCCAGCAGCTTAACGGCTAGCGGAACGGAGGATACGCAGTATTTT. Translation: CASSLTASGTEDTQYF.

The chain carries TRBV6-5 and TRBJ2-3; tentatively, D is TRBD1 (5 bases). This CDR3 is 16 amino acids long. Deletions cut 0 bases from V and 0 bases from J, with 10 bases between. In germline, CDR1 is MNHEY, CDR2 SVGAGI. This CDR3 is CASSYSAGWSTDTQYF. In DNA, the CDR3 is TGTGCCAGCAGTTACTCGGCAGGGTGGAGCACAGATACGCAGTATTTT.

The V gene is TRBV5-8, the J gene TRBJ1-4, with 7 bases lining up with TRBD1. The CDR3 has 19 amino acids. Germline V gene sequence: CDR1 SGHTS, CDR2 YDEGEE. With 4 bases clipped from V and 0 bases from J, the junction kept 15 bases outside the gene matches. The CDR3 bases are TGTGCCAGCAGCCGAAACAGGGGATCATTTCTCGCAACTAATGAAAAACTGTTTTTT. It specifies CASSRNRGSFLATNEKLFF.

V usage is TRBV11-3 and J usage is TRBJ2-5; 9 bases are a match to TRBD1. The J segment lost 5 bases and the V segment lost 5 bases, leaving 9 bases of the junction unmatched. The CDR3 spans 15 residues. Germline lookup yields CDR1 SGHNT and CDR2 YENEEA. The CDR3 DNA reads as TGTGCCAGCAGCGGGGGGGGACAGGGAGAGGAGACCCAGTACTTC. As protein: CASSGGGQGEETQYF. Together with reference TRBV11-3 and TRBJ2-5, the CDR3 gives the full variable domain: EAGVVQSPRYKIIEKKQPVAFWCNPISGHNTLYWYLQNLGQGPELLIRYENEEAVDDSQLPKDRFSAERLKGVDSTLKIQPAELGDSAVYLCASSGGGQGEETQYFGPGTRLLVL.

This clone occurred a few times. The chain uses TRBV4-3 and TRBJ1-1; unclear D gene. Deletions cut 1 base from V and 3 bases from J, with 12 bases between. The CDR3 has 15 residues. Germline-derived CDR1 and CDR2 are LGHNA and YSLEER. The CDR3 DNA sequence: TGCGCCAGCAGCCAAGGGGCGTACGAAGACACTGAAGCTTTCTTT. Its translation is CASSQGAYEDTEAFF.

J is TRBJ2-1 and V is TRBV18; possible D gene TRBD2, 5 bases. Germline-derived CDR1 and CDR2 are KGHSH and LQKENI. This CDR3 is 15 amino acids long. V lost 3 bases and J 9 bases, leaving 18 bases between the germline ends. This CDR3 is CASSPRVLNVGEQFF. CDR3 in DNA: TGTGCCAGCTCACCGCGGGTCTTGAACGTCGGTGAGCAGTTCTTC.

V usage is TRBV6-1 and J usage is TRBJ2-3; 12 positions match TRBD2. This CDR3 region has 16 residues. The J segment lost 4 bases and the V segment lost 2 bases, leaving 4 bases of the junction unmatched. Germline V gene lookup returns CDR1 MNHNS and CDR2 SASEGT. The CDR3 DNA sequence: TGTGCCAGCAGTGAACTGACTAGCGGGAGTTCAGATACGCAGTATTTT. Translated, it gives CASSELTSGSSDTQYF.

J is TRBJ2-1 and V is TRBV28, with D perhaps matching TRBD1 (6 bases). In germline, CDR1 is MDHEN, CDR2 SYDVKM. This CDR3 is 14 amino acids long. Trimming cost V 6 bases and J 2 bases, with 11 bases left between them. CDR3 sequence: CASSLRGPYNEQFF. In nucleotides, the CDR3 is TGTGCCAGCAGCCTCAGGGGTCCCTACAATGAGCAGTTCTTC.

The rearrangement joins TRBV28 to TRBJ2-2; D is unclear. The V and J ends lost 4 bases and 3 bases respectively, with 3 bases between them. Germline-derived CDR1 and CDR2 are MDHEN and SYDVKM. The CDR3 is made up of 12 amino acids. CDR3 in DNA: TGTGCCAGCAGTTCAGACACCGGGGAGCTGTTTTTT. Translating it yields CASSSDTGELFF.

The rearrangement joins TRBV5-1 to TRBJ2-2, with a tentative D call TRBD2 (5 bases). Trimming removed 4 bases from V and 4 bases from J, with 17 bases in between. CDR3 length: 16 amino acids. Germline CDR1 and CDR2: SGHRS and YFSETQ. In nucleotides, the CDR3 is TGCGCCAGCAGCCCGACGAAGAGTCGGGGCACCGGGGAGCTGTTTTTT. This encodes CASSPTKSRGTGELFF.

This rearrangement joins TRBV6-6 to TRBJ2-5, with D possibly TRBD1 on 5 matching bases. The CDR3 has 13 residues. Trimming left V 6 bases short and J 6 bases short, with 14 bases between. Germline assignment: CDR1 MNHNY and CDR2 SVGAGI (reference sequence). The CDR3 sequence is CASSATQGKTQYF. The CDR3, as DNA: TGTGCCAGCAGCGCTACTCAGGGAAAGACCCAGTACTTC.

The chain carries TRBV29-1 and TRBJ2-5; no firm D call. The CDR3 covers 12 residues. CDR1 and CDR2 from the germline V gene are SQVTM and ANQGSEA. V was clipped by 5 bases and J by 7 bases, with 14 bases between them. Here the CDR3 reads CSVQTGSRTQYF. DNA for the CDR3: TGCAGCGTTCAGACTGGCTCCAGGACCCAGTACTTC.

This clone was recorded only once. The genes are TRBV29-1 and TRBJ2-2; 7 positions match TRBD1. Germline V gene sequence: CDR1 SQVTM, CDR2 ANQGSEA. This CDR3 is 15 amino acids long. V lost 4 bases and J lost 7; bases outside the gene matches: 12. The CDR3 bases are TGCAGCGTTGCACAGGGGAATTTTAATAGCGGGGAGCTGTTTTTT. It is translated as CSVAQGNFNSGELFF.

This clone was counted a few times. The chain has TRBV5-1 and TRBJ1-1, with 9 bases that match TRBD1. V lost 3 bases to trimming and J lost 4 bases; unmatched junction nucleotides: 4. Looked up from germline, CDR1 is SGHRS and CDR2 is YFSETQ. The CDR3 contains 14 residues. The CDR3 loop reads CASSSGTGTTEAFF. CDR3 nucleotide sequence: TGCGCCAGCAGCTCCGGGACAGGGACCACTGAAGCTTTCTTT. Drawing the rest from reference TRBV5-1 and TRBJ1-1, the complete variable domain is KAGVTQTPRYLIKTRGQQVTLSCSPISGHRSVSWYQQTPGQGLQFLFEYFSETQRNKGNFPGRFSGRQFSNSRSEMNVSTLELGDSALYLCASSSGTGTTEAFFGQGTRLTVV.

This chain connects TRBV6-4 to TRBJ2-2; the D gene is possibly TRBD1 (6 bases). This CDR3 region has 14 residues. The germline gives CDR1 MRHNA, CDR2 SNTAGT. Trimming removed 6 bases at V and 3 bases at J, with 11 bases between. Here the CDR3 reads CASREQGHTGELFF. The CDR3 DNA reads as TGTGCCAGCAGGGAACAGGGCCACACCGGGGAGCTGTTTTTT.

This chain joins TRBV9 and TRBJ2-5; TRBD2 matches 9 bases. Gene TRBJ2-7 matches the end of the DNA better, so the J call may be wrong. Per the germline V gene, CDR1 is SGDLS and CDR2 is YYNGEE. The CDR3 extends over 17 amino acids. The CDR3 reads CASSVAPAGGPGYEQYF. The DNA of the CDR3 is TGTGCCAGCAGCGTAGCTCCCGCGGGAGGGCCTGGGTACGAGCAGTACTTC.

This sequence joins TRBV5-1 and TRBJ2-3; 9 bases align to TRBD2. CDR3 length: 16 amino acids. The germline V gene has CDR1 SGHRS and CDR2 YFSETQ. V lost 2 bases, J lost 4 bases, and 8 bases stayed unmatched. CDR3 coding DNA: TGCGCCAGCAGCTTAGACGGCGGGAGGGGGGCAGATACGCAGTATTTT. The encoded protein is CASSLDGGRGADTQYF.

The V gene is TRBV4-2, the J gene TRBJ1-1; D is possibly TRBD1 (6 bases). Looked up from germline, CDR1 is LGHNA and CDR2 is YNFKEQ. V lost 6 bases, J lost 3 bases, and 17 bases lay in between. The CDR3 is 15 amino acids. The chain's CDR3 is CASSQKSAGDTEAFF. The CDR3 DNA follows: TGTGCCAGCAGTCAAAAGTCGGCAGGGGACACTGAAGCTTTCTTT.

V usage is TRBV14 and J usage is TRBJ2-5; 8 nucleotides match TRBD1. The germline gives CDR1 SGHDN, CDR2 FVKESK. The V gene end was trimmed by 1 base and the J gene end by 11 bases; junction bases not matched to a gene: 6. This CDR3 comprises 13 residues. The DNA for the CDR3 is TGTGCCAGCAGCCAAGCTAAGACAGGGGAGCAGTACTTC. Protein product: CASSQAKTGEQYF.

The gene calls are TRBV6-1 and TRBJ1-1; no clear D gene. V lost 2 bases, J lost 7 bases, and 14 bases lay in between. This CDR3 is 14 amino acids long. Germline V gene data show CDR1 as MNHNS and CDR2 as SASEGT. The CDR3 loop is CASSERTNKNEAFF. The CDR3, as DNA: TGTGCCAGCAGTGAACGAACCAACAAGAATGAAGCTTTCTTT.

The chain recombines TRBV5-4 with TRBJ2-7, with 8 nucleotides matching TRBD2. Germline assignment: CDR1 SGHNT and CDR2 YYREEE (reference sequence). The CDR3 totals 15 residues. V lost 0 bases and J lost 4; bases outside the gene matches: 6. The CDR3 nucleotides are TGTGCCAGCAGCTTGGCCGGGGTAGCGGGATACGAGCAGTACTTC. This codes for CASSLAGVAGYEQYF. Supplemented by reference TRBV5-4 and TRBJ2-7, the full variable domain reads ETGVTQSPTHLIKTRGQQVTLRCSSQSGHNTVSWYQQALGQGPQFIFQYYREEENGRGNFPPRFSGLQFPNYSSELNVNALELDDSALYLCASSLAGVAGYEQYFGPGTRLTVT.

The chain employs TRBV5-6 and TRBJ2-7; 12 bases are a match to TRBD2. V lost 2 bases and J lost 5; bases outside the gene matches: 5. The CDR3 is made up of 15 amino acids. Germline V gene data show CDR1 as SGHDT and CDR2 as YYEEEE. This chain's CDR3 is CASSLRLAGVHEQYF. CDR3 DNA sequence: TGTGCCAGCAGCTTAAGACTAGCGGGAGTACACGAGCAGTACTTC.

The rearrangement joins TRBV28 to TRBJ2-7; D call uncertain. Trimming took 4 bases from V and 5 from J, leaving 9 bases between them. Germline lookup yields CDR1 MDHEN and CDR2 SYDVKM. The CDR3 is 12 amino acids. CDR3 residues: CASSSERHEQYF. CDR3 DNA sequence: TGTGCCAGCAGTTCTGAGCGCCACGAGCAGTACTTC. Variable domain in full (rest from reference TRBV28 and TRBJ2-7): DVKVTQSSRYLVKRTGEKVFLECVQDMDHENMFWYRQDPGLGLRLIYFSYDVKMKEKGDIPEGYSVSREKKERFSLILESASTNQTSMYLCASSSERHEQYFGPGTRLTVT.

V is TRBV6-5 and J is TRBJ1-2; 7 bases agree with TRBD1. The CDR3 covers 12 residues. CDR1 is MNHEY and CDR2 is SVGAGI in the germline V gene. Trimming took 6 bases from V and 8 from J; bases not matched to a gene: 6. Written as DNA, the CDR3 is TGTGCCAGCAGGATCCAGGGGGAGGGCTACACCTTC. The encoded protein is CASRIQGEGYTF.